This entry describes one TCR beta chain. In the original processing: Researchers report that nucleated cell counts were estimated from reference gene primer amplification. TCRdb's table, derived via immunoSEQ multiplex PCR, lists solely in-frame clones and lacks some. The V and J calls and clone size are taken from that table; D and trimming were inferred from the DNA. The data contain some 160,000 clones, approximately 73% of them seen just once; the ten biggest clones take up around 4%. The data stem from a study of blood T cell repertoires in COVID-19. Across the study: PBMCs, B-cell-depleted T cells, or T cells provided the cDNA or gDNA that made up the material.

CDR1 and CDR2 (germline): WNHNN, SYGVQD (reference sequence). V dropped 2 bases and J dropped 4; count of bases not matched to a gene: 4. The CDR3 covers 16 residues. The source of this sequence is a man between 60 and 70 years old with acute or convalescent COVID-19. This chain links TRBV10-1 with TRBJ2-1, with 11 bases fitting TRBD2. The sequencing sample was made of peripheral blood. As DNA, the CDR3 is TGCGCCAGCAGTGAGGGACTAGCGGGCAATTACAATGAGCAGTTCTTC. Protein product: CASSEGLAGNYNEQFF.